This T cell receptor beta chain was identified during a study of Graves' ophthalmopathy and Graves' hyperthyroidism. About the research overall: Before any treatment, peripheral blood was taken at the initial diagnosis.

RNA transcripts were the template, and TCR beta CDR3 regions were amplified from them. Second-round multiplex PCR followed a first-round RT-PCR using HTBI primers. TCRdb re-called the multiplex PCR reads through MiXCR, storing one row per CDR3 protein. The profile shows 200,000 to 250,000 distinct CDR3 sequences, roughly 29% of them singletons. Where ophthalmopathy was present, donors had moderate-to-severe activity, CAS ≥3, NOSPECS ≥4 and duration under 3 months. This clonotype was counted at least ten times. The germline gives CDR1 MDHEN, CDR2 SYDVKM. V was clipped by 3 bases and J by 2 bases, with 11 bases between them. The CDR3 has 14 residues.

This chain links TRBV28 with TRBJ2-7; D might be TRBD2 (6 bases). Sequenced material: peripheral blood. The receptor's source is a man over 45 with Graves' ophthalmopathy. The CDR3 nucleotides are TGTGCCAGCAGTTTCCCCGGCGGGGCCTACGAGCAGTACTTC. Its protein is CASSFPGGAYEQYF.